This note documents a single T cell receptor (beta chain) sequence. The antigen is undetermined. CDR1 and CDR2 from the germline V gene are LNHDA and SQIVND (reference sequence). This CDR3 region has 16 residues. J gave up 0 bases and V 11 bases, and 11 bases lay outside the gene matches. Profiling relied on immunoSEQ multiplex PCR, and the TCRdb table lists in-frame clones only, not all of them. The repertoire has approximately 64,000 clones, 90% to 95% of them found once; the top ten carry approximately 6%. The record originates from a study of T cell responses to AZD1222 COVID-19 vaccine. Study outcomes and limitations: Donors were largely white British and mainly female; clonal diversity was possibly underestimated. None of the repertoires were sampled until the peak T cell response had passed. Seropositive AZD1222 recipients at baseline numbered only 6 or 7. Distributed over spike, vaccine-associated CD4 TCRs predominated at 160-218 and 743-854.

J is TRBJ2-1 and V is TRBV19; 9 nucleotides match TRBD2. The source was peripheral blood, collected 28 days after the second dose of the MenACWY control vaccine. The receptor was isolated from an adult who received the MenACWY meningococcal vaccine as a control. CDR3 nucleotides: TGTGCCCCCGAGGGGCTAGCGGGAACCTCCTACAATGAGCAGTTCTTC. Residues: CAPEGLAGTSYNEQFF.